This note documents a single TCR beta chain sequence. Which antigen it targets is not known. Base quality data are lacking; no much larger clone is found one base away. Between the V and J ends, shortened by 6 bases and 5 bases respectively, the junction contains 17 bases. The germline V gene supplies CDR1 MDHEN and CDR2 SYDVKM. From cysteine to phenylalanine, the CDR3 is 15 amino acids long. This entry keeps only the CDR3 DNA: 45 bases, framed from base 1. The sample comes from a study of PD-1 blockade in classical Hodgkin lymphoma (dated by TCRdb to 2020 to 2021). Turning to the overall study: Nivolumab dosing was 3 mg/kg intravenously every 2 weeks, continuing until either disease progression or unacceptable toxicity. The study used CyTOF and TCR beta sequencing to define a peripheral blood immune signature of response to PD-1 blockade in classical Hodgkin lymphoma.

The sample's time point label, in plain terms: cycle 4 day 1 (C4D1), after 6 weeks of nivolumab. Every trial patient had relapsed after autologous stem cell transplantation, and cohorts A, B and C differed in prior brentuximab vedotin exposure. A total of roughly 57 patients with relapsed/refractory classical Hodgkin lymphoma made up the trial cohort, and each patient's best overall response was complete response, partial response or progressive disease. Trial patients were treated with single-agent nivolumab in the multi-cohort phase II CheckMate 205 trial. An independent review committee assessed best overall response using the 2007 International Working Group response criteria. Trial PBMCs were collected immediately before nivolumab initiation (C1D1) and during therapy at cycle 2 day 1 and cycle 4 day 1. After peripheral blood was drawn into 8 mL Vacutainer Cell Preparation Tubes, PBMCs were isolated by centrifugation and then cryopreserved.

Findings and caveats that apply to the study as a whole: Baseline diversity similar to that of newly diagnosed patients was observed in trial patients achieving complete response, whereas significantly lower diversity was observed in partial responders and progressors. A significant rise by C4D1 was seen in CD4+ but not CD8+ TCR diversity (p=0.0027 vs p=0.16), with the rise being most apparent in complete responders (p=0.02). Patients starting nivolumab less than 1 year after ASCT had lower diversity and were excluded from later analyses to avoid confounding by immune reconstitution. The study was restricted to a single clinical trial cohort, and the causes of repertoire differences, possibly disease activity or prior therapy, were left undefined. Baseline TCR diversity was reported to be lower in newly diagnosed patients than in healthy donors and to be lower still in relapsed/refractory patients.

Genomic DNA was isolated using the Qiagen DNeasy kit from unsorted PBMCs as well as from negatively selected CD4+ and CD8+ fractions. TCR beta CDR3 regions were subjected to amplification by immunoSEQ multiplex PCR with primers that anneal to V and J segments. Amplification bias was minimized using a synthetic immune receptor repertoire, and residual bias was removed computationally after sequencing. The original pipeline was this. Custom Python scripts were used to quantify repertoire diversity as the Shannon entropy index. The unsorted, CD4+ and CD8+ repertoires were each analyzed separately, with the exception of combined analyses, where CD4+ and CD8+ sequences were merged in silico. Clonal expansion was defined as a frequency increase of at least 2-fold after treatment compared with C1D1, and clones undetected at baseline were assigned a pseudocount of 0.5. Singleton clones were defined as clones with 0 or 1 copy at C1D1, and non-singleton clones were defined as clones with 2 or more copies. By matching protein sequences in sorted samples from the same patient, clones expanded in unsorted samples were annotated as CD4+, CD8+ or unknown. Wilcoxon tests on paired samples were used to test changes in diversity from C1D1 to C4D1. TCRdb provides this immuneACCESS table in a form limited to in-frame rearrangements. Some clones are lacking; in checked studies, under half of them reflect an unresolved V gene, and why the rest are absent is not known. V and J calls plus clone size are reproduced from that table; the DNA served to infer D and trimming. For this sample the table gives tens of thousands of clones, of which 90% were detected only once. The ten largest clones add up to 2.5% to 3.5% of the sample.

This specimen was peripheral blood mononuclear cells (PBMCs), taken before the fourth cycle of nivolumab. The chain is assembled from TRBV28 and TRBJ1-5; the D gene cannot be named for sure. This receptor was obtained from a human donor with classical Hodgkin lymphoma. The DNA is as follows: TGTGCCAGCAGCCTCCCACAAATTGCGTATCAGCCCCAGCATTTT. It specifies CASSLPQIAYQPQHF.